The 23 T cell receptor beta chains below all came from one sample that was sequenced in a study of shared clonotypes between healthy human individuals. Repertoires were generated with immunoSEQ multiplex PCR, while TCRdb's copy carries only in-frame clones and drops some. The sample lists 2.3 million or so clones; 85% to 95% were seen once. The sample was naive CD4+ T cells from PBMCs. Documented subset: CD45RA+ positively selected. The receptors derive from a man younger than 30 in good health. Some clones in this sample may be carry-over from other donors' samples.

The chain uses TRBV7-2 and TRBJ1-2, with a tentative D call TRBD1 (6 bases). Germline loops: CDR1 SGHTA, CDR2 FQGNSA. The V and J ends lost 4 bases and 7 bases respectively, with 16 bases between them. The CDR3 loop spans 14 amino acids. CDR3 residues: CASSSLGGFSGYTF. Here the CDR3 DNA reads TGTGCCAGCAGCTCTCTAGGGGGGTTCTCTGGCTACACCTTC.

This clone occurred a few times. The chain combines TRBV15 with TRBJ1-2; 8 nucleotides match TRBD1. CDR1 is LNHNV and CDR2 is YYDKDF in the germline V gene (reference sequence). V lost 3 bases and J lost 4; bases outside the gene matches: 4. The CDR3 has 14 residues. CDR3 sequence reads: CATSSRQGSYGYTF. DNA of the CDR3: TGTGCCACCAGCAGTCGACAGGGGAGCTATGGCTACACCTTC.

The gene calls are TRBV7-3 and TRBJ1-1; D uncertain. Germline V gives CDR1 SGHTA, CDR2 FQGTGA. The length of the CDR3 is 13 residues. Trimming pared 4 bases from V and 1 base from J, leaving 7 bases between. CDR3 DNA: TGTGCCAGCAGCTATTCACAGAACACTGAAGCTTTCTTT. Protein sequence: CASSYSQNTEAFF.

The rearrangement joins TRBV7-9 to TRBJ1-1; D is possibly TRBD1 (6 bases). Germline V gene lookup returns CDR1 SEHNR and CDR2 FQNEAQ (reference sequence). V was clipped by 4 bases and J by 11 bases, with 14 bases between them. The CDR3 is 12 amino acids. CDR3 DNA: TGTGCCAGCAGCTCGAAGGGGGTAGACGCTTTCTTT. Protein product: CASSSKGVDAFF.

The chain joins TRBV5-1 to TRBJ2-2, with 11 bases identical to TRBD2. V dropped 0 bases and J dropped 4; count of bases not matched to a gene: 17. This CDR3 is 21 amino acids long. Germline V gene data show CDR1 as SGHRS and CDR2 as YFSETQ. This CDR3 is CASSLGSGPGSGRASTGELFF. The CDR3 nucleotides read TGCGCCAGCAGCTTGGGGTCGGGTCCCGGTAGCGGGAGGGCCTCCACCGGGGAGCTGTTTTTT.

The chain is built from TRBV4-3 and TRBJ1-2; TRBD1 matches 9 bases. The CDR3 length is 15 residues. Looked up from germline, CDR1 is LGHNA and CDR2 is YSLEER. V lost 3 bases to trimming and J lost 5 bases; unmatched junction nucleotides: 7. The CDR3 DNA reads as TGCGCCAGCAGCCACTCAACCGGACAGGGGTATGGCTACACCTTC. Amino acids: CASSHSTGQGYGYTF.

The chain uses TRBV12-2 and TRBJ1-4; the D call of TRBD1 is as the table states it, not checked on the DNA. TRBV12-2 is labeled a pseudogene. The length of the CDR3 is 14 residues. The CDR3 nucleotides read TGTGCAAGTCGCCCCAGGGGGCACGGTGAAAAACTGTTTTTT. It is translated as CASRPRGHGEKLFF.

This rearrangement joins TRBV9 to TRBJ1-1, with D possibly matching TRBD1 (5 bases). V lost 6 bases to trimming and J lost 0 bases, with 12 bases between them. Germline CDR1 reads SGDLS; CDR2 reads YYNGEE. This CDR3 comprises 14 residues. The CDR3 spells CASTKGLMNTEAFF. CDR3 nucleotides: TGTGCCAGCACTAAGGGGCTCATGAACACTGAAGCTTTCTTT.

This chain uses TRBV7-2 with TRBJ2-2; 11 bases line up with TRBD2. Germline CDR1 SGHTA, CDR2 FQGNSA. Trimming took 2 bases from V and 5 from J; bases not matched to a gene: 4. This CDR3 has 16 residues. CDR3 nucleotide sequence: TGTGCCAGCAGCTTATCTAGCGGGAGGTTTACCGGGGAGCTGTTTTTT. Amino acids: CASSLSSGRFTGELFF.

V usage is TRBV6-1 and J usage is TRBJ1-1; weak D call: TRBD1 (6 bases). The V end lost 9 bases, the J end lost 8 bases, and 16 bases lay between the germline ends. The CDR3 is 12 amino acids. The germline V gene encodes CDR1 MNHNS and CDR2 SASEGT. The DNA for the CDR3 is TGTGCCAGTGGACAGCAAAAAGAGGAAGCTTTCTTT. Translating gives CASGQQKEEAFF.

V and J are TRBV5-1 and TRBJ2-3; TRBD2 matches at 11 bases. Germline loops: CDR1 SGHRS, CDR2 YFSETQ. The V segment lost 3 bases and the J segment 1 base; nucleotides outside the gene matches: 16. CDR3 length: 20 residues. This CDR3 reads CASSSGGLAAPLQRTDTQYF. CDR3 coding DNA: TGCGCCAGCAGCTCTGGGGGACTAGCGGCTCCCCTTCAGCGCACAGATACGCAGTATTTT.

This clone was found once. V gene TRBV28 combines with J gene TRBJ1-2; D gene ambiguous. CDR1 is MDHEN and CDR2 is SYDVKM in the germline V gene. The CDR3 runs 11 residues. V gave up 8 bases and J gave up 8 bases, with 12 bases separating them. This CDR3 reads CASEKLGGYTF. CDR3 DNA: TGTGCCAGCGAAAAACTGGGCGGCTACACCTTC.

The rearrangement links TRBV4-2 to TRBJ2-3; no clear D gene. Trimming removed 2 bases at V and 6 bases at J, with 6 bases between. Germline V gives CDR1 LGHNA, CDR2 YNFKEQ. This CDR3 comprises 12 residues. The chain's CDR3 is CASSQPTDTQYF. As DNA, the CDR3 is TGTGCCAGCAGCCAACCCACGGATACGCAGTATTTT.

CDR3 coding DNA: TGTGCCAGCAGTGCTCTAGGGGGCAACGCTGAAGCTTTCTTT. Its translation is CASSALGGNAEAFF. This chain links TRBV2 with TRBJ1-1, with 7 bases fitting TRBD1. Germline V CDR1 and CDR2: SNHLY, FYNNEI. V lost 4 bases to trimming and J lost 6 bases; unmatched junction nucleotides: 8. The CDR3 length is 14 residues. The full variable domain, completed using reference TRBV2 and TRBJ1-1, is EPEVTQTPSHQVTQMGQEVILRCVPISNHLYFYWYRQILGQKVEFLVSFYNNEISEKSEIFDDQFSVERPDGSNFTLKIRSTKLEDSAMYFCASSALGGNAEAFFGQGTRLTVV.

This chain links TRBV6-6 with TRBJ2-1, with 8 bases that match TRBD2. The germline V gene encodes CDR1 MNHNY and CDR2 SVGAGI (reference sequence). V shed 7 bases, J shed 10 bases, and the junction held 3 bases outside the gene matches. This CDR3 has 11 residues. In nucleotides, the CDR3 is TGTGCCAGCACCGTAGCGGGGGAGCAGTTCTTC. It codes for CASTVAGEQFF.

This clone occurred once. V gene TRBV20-1 combines with J gene TRBJ2-7; D is perhaps TRBD1 (5 bases). The CDR3 extends over 11 amino acids. The V gene lost 4 bases and the J gene lost 7 bases, with 11 bases spanning the gap. The germline V gene encodes CDR1 DFQATT and CDR2 SNEGSKA (reference sequence). The CDR3 loop reads CSAIQDREQYF. Written as DNA, the CDR3 is TGCAGTGCTATACAAGACAGAGAGCAGTACTTC.

The chain links TRBV28 to TRBJ2-5, with TRBD1 matching over 11 bases. V trimming: 4 bases; J trimming: 5 bases; junction bases outside the gene matches: 6. The CDR3 contains 15 residues. Germline-derived CDR1 and CDR2 are MDHEN and SYDVKM. In DNA form, the CDR3 reads TGTGCCAGCAGTTGGGACAGGGGGAGGTGGGAGACCCAGTACTTC. It codes for CASSWDRGRWETQYF.

This clone was counted once. J is TRBJ2-3 and V is TRBV29-1; TRBD2 matches at 13 bases. The CDR3 spans 15 residues. The V and J ends lost 6 bases and 4 bases, in that order; junction bases with no gene match: 7. Germline V gene sequence: CDR1 SQVTM, CDR2 ANQGSEA. The CDR3 region has the DNA TGCAGCGTGCCCGGACTAGCGGGAGCCCCAGATACGCAGTATTTT. Its protein is CSVPGLAGAPDTQYF.

This clone appeared once. This sequence joins TRBV5-1 and TRBJ2-1; a possible D gene is TRBD2 (6 bases). CDR3 length: 15 residues. The V end was cut by 4 bases, the J end by 4 bases, with 15 bases between. The germline CDR1 and CDR2 sequences are SGHRS and YFSETQ. The CDR3 loop is CASSQSGTSYNEQFF. The CDR3 coding sequence is TGCGCCAGCAGCCAATCCGGGACTTCTTACAATGAGCAGTTCTTC. The full variable domain, completed using reference TRBV5-1 and TRBJ2-1, is KAGVTQTPRYLIKTRGQQVTLSCSPISGHRSVSWYQQTPGQGLQFLFEYFSETQRNKGNFPGRFSGRQFSNSRSEMNVSTLELGDSALYLCASSQSGTSYNEQFFGPGTRLTVL.

The rearrangement links TRBV2 to TRBJ2-3, with TRBD1 matching over 7 bases. Trimming at V came to 5 bases and at J to 4 bases, leaving 9 bases not matched to a gene. CDR3 length equals 15 residues. Germline V gives CDR1 SNHLY, CDR2 FYNNEI. The CDR3 nucleotides read TGTGCCAGCAGTAAAAACAGGGGAGAGGCAGATACGCAGTATTTT. Translating gives CASSKNRGEADTQYF.

This clone has a single count. This chain links TRBV18 with TRBJ1-2; weak D call: TRBD1 (6 bases). Per the germline V gene, CDR1 is KGHSH and CDR2 is LQKENI. The CDR3 length is 16 residues. Trimming pared 3 bases from V and 4 bases from J, leaving 18 bases between. This chain's CDR3 is CASSPQPQGGGYGYTF. The CDR3 DNA reads TGTGCCAGCTCACCCCAGCCACAGGGTGGGGGCTATGGCTACACCTTC. The full variable domain, its missing parts supplied by reference TRBV18 and TRBJ1-2, is NAGVMQNPRHLVRRRGQEARLRCSPMKGHSHVYWYRQLPEEGLKFMVYLQKENIIDESGMPKERFSAEFPKEGPSILRIQQVVRGDSAAYFCASSPQPQGGGYGYTFGSGTRLTVV.

About this clone itself: Compared with germline, one end of the junction differs, possibly owing to a read error. The same CDR3 can be traced to other DNA sequences in this sample. V is TRBV30 and J is TRBJ2-7; D perhaps matches TRBD2 (5 bases). The germline V gene has CDR1 GTSNPN and CDR2 SVGIG (reference sequence). The CDR3 length is 15 residues. The CDR3: CAWSVGVMWGSEQYF. CDR3 DNA sequence: TGTGCCTGGAGTGTTGGTGTGATGTGGGGTAGCGAGCAATACTTC.

J is TRBJ1-5 and V is TRBV19; TRBD1 might be the D (5 bases). The V end was cut by 2 bases, the J end by 2 bases, with 16 bases between. CDR3 length: 17 residues. The V gene's germline CDR1 is LNHDA and CDR2 SQIVND (reference sequence). Written as DNA, the CDR3 is TGTGCCAGTAGTATACGGCCGCAGGGATGGGGCAATCAGCCCCAGCATTTT. This codes for CASSIRPQGWGNQPQHF.